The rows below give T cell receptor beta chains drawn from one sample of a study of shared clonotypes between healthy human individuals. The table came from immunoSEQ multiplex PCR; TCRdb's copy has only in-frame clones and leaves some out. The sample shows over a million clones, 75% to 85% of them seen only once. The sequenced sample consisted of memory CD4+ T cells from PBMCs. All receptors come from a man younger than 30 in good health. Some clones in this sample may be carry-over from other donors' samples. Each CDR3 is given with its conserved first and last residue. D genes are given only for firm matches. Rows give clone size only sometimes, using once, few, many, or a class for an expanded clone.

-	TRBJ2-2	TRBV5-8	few	TGTGCCAGCAGCTCAGGGTTGAAGACCGGGGAGCTGTTTTTT	CASSSGLKTGELFF
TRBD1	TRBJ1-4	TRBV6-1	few	TGTGCCAGCAGTGACAGGGACAGGGTATATGAAAAACTGTTTTTT	CASSDRDRVYEKLFF
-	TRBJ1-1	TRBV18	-	TGTGCCAGCTCACCCATACAGGGTGTGAACACTGAAGCTTTCTTT	CASSPIQGVNTEAFF
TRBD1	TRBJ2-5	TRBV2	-	TGTGCCAGCAAAACCGGGACAGGCTCAAGATTGTACTTC	CASKTGTGSRLYF
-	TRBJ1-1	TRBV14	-	TGTGCCAGCAGCCAACAACAGGGCTTCGGTGAAGCTTTCTTT	CASSQQQGFGEAFF
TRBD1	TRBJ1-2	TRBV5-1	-	TGCGCCAGCAGCACCACCGAGGGGACAGGGGACCCTAACTATGGCTACACCTTC	CASSTTEGTGDPNYGYTF
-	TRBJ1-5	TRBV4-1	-	TGCGCCAGCAGCCAAGGGTTCCACAGGGACGGACAGCCCCAGCATTTT	CASSQGFHRDGQPQHF
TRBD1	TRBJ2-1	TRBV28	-	TGTGCCAGCAGTCCCCCGGGACAGGGAGCCGCCTACAATGAGCAGTTCTTC	CASSPPGQGAAYNEQFF
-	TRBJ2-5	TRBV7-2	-	TGTGCCAGCAGCTCGAACAGGTTCCAAGAGACCCAGTACTTC	CASSSNRFQETQYF
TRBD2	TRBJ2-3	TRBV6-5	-	TGTGCCAGCAGTTACTCGGGGGCGGGAGGTTCAGATACGCAGTATTTT	CASSYSGAGGSDTQYF
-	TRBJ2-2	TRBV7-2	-	TGTGCCAGCAGCGCTGTATCGACCGGGGAGCTGTTTTTT	CASSAVSTGELFF
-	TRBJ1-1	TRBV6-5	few	TGTGCCAGCAGTTACTCGACGGGTGGCACTGAAGCTTTCTTT	CASSYSTGGTEAFF
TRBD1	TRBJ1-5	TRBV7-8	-	TGTGCCAGCAGCTCGGCCTACGGACAGGGCTTGAACCAGCCCCAGCATTTT	CASSSAYGQGLNQPQHF
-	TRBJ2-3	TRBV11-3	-	TGTGCCAGCAGCTTAGGAAGGGAGACGCAGTATTTT	CASSLGRETQYF
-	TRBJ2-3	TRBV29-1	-	TGCAGCGTTGGGCCAGCGGGCACAGATACGCAGTATTTT	CSVGPAGTDTQYF
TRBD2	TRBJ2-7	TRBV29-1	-	TGCAGCGTTGAAGTTGGCGGGAGGGTGACCGAGCAGTACTTC	CSVEVGGRVTEQYF
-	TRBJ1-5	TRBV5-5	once	TGTGCCAGCAGCCTGATCGGGGGGGGCAATCAGCCCCAGCATTTT	CASSLIGGGNQPQHF
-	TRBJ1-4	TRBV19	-	TGTGCCAGTAGTATACCAGGGCGGACTAATGAAAAACTGTTTTTT	CASSIPGRTNEKLFF
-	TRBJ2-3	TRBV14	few	TGTGCCAGCAGCCAAGATTCCCCCTATACGCAGTATTTT	CASSQDSPYTQYF
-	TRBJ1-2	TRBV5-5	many	TGTGCCAGCAGCTTGGGCCTCCCTCCTAGAGGCTACACCTTC	CASSLGLPPRGYTF
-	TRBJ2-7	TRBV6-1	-	TGTGCCAGCAGTGAAGGGTCCTCCTACGAGCAGTACTTC	CASSEGSSYEQYF
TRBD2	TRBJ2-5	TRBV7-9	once	TGTGCCAGCAGCTTACGGGGGGGAGAGACCCAGTACTTC	CASSLRGGETQYF
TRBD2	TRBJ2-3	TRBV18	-	TGTGCCAGCTCACCTCCCGGGAGAGCGGGGCACACAGATACGCAGTATTTT	CASSPPGRAGHTDTQYF
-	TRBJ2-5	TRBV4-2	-	TGTGCCAGCAGCCGGGGGCCCCTAGCGGAGGGACAGACCCAGTACTTC	CASSRGPLAEGQTQYF
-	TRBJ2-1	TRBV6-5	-	TGTGCCAGCAGTAGAGGGACCTGGAATGAGCAGTTCTTC	CASSRGTWNEQFF
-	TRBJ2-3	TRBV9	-	TGTGCCAGCAGCGTAGAAGCAGGGGGGGATACGCAGTATTTT	CASSVEAGGDTQYF
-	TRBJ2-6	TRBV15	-	TGTGCCACCAGCAGAGAAAGAAACTCTGGGGCCAACGTCCTGACTTTC	CATSRERNSGANVLTF
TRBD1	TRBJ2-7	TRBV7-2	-	TGTGCCAGCAGCTTAGGAGGGACAGCCTCCCACGAGCAGTACTTC	CASSLGGTASHEQYF
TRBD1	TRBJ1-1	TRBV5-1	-	TGCGCCAGCAGCCCGGACAGGCCCGACACTGAAGCTTTCTTT	CASSPDRPDTEAFF
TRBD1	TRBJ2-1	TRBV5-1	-	TGCGCCAGCAGCGCGGGACAGGGGTACTACAATGAGCAGTTCTTC	CASSAGQGYYNEQFF
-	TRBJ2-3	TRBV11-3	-	TGTGCCAGCAGCTTAGGTCGGCGTGGACTACTCAGCACAGATACGCAGTATTTT	CASSLGRRGLLSTDTQYF
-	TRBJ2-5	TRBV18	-	TGTGCCAGCTCACCATCCACTGGGGGGAAGCAAGAGACCCAGTACTTC	CASSPSTGGKQETQYF
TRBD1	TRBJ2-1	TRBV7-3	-	TGTGCCAGCAGCCCCGGGACAGGGAGCGATGAGCAGTTCTTC	CASSPGTGSDEQFF
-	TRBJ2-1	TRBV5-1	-	TGCGCCAGCAGCTCAGGACTGGAGTTGAATGAGCAGTTCTTC	CASSSGLELNEQFF
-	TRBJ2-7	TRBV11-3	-	TGTGCCAGCAGCCCCCGGTACGTACCCCGGAGCTCCTACGAGCAGTACTTC	CASSPRYVPRSSYEQYF